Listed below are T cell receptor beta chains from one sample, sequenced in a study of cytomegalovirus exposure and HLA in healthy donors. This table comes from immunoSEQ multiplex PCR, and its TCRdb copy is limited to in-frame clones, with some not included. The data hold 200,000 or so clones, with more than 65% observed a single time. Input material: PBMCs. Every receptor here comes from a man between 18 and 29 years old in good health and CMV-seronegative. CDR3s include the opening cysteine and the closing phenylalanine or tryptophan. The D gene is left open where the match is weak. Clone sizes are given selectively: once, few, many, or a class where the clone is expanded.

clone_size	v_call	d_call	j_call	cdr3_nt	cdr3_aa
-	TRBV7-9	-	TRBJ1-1	TGTGCCAGCAGCCCGGGGGAGTGGGGCACTGAAGCTTTCTTT	CASSPGEWGTEAFF
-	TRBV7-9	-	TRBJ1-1	TGTGCCAGCAGCCCCCCGGGTGAGCTGAACACTGAAGCTTTCTTT	CASSPPGELNTEAFF
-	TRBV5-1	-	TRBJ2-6	TGCGCCAGCAGCTTGTGGGGGGACTCTGGGGCCAACGTCCTGACTTTC	CASSLWGDSGANVLTF
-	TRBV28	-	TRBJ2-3	TGTGCCAGCAGTTTCGGGACTCACACAGATACGCAGTATTTT	CASSFGTHTDTQYF
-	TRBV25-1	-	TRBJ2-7	TGTGCCAGGAGAGTACGTTGCGTGAGCTCCTACGAGCAGTACTTC	CARRVRCVSSYEQYF
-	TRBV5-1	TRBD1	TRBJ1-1	TGCGCCAGCAGCTTAGGGACAGGTCAGAACACTGAAGCTTTCTTT	CASSLGTGQNTEAFF
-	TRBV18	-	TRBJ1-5	TGTGCCAGCTCACCAGGAGGGAGGCAGCCCCAGCATTTT	CASSPGGRQPQHF
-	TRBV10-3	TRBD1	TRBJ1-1	TGTGCCATCAGGGACAGGGATACTGAAGCTTTCTTT	CAIRDRDTEAFF
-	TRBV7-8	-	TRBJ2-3	TGTGCCAGCAGCTCCAATCAGGGCATGGATACGCAGTATTTT	CASSSNQGMDTQYF
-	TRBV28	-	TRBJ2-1	TGTGCCAGCAGCCCCTCTTGGCTAGCGTACCGGTACAATGAGCAGTTCTTC	CASSPSWLAYRYNEQFF
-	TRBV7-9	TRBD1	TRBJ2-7	TGTGCCAGCAGCTATGGGGACAGGGCGCGCTTGGGGCAGTACTTC	CASSYGDRARLGQYF
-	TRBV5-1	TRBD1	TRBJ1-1	TGCGCCAGCAGCTTAAATTACGGGACAGGGGGCCGGGACGCTTTCTTT	CASSLNYGTGGRDAFF
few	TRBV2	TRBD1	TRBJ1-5	TGTGCCAGCAGTGAACGACAGGGGGATCAGCCCCAGCATTTT	CASSERQGDQPQHF
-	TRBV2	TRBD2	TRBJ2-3	TGTGCCAGCAGGCAACTAGCGTCTAGCACAGATACGCAGTATTTT	CASRQLASSTDTQYF
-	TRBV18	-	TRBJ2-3	TGTGCCAGCTCACCGCGGGACGACCGCACAGATACGCAGTATTTT	CASSPRDDRTDTQYF
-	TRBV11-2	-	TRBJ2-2	TGTGCCAGCAGCTTAGGATTTAGCGGCGTCTTGACCGGGGAGCTGTTTTTT	CASSLGFSGVLTGELFF